This T cell receptor beta chain is drawn from a study of PD-1 blockade in classical Hodgkin lymphoma. Study context: Each patient was given nivolumab 3 mg/kg through a vein every 2 weeks.

Clones were read by immunoSEQ multiplex PCR, and TCRdb kept only the in-frame ones, dropping some. The sample carries approximately 32,000 clones, 75% to 85% recorded once. After autologous stem cell transplantation all patients relapsed, and prior brentuximab vedotin exposure differed between cohorts. The CDR3 is 13 amino acids. Germline loops: CDR1 MNHEY, CDR2 SVGAGI. Trimming pared 6 bases from V and 5 bases from J, leaving 13 bases between. The sample was peripheral blood mononuclear cells (PBMCs), taken at baseline. The chain recombines TRBV6-5 with TRBJ1-2, with D uncertain. This receptor was obtained from a human donor with classical Hodgkin lymphoma. This CDR3 is CASSRTELYGYTF. The CDR3 DNA follows: TGTGCCAGCAGCCGGACGGAATTATATGGCTACACCTTC.